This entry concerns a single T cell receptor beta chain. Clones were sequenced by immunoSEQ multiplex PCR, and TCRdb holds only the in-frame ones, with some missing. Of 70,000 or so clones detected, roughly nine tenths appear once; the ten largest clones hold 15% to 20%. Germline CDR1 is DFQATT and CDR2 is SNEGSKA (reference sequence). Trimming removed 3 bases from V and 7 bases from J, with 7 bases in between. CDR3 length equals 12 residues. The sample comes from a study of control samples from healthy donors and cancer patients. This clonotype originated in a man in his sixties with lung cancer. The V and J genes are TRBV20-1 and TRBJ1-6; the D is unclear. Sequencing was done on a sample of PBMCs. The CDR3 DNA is TGCAGTGCTAGTGACAACAATTCACCCCTCCACTTT. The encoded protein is CSASDNNSPLHF.